Shown below are 30 T cell receptor beta chains from a single sample sequenced in a study of cytomegalovirus exposure and HLA in healthy donors. TCRdb's copy holds only in-frame clones and misses some; the assay was immunoSEQ multiplex PCR. The table has 80,000 to 100,000 clones, 87% seen once. Sequenced input: PBMCs. These receptors were obtained from a woman aged 30 to 39 in good health and CMV-seronegative.

The gene calls are TRBV5-8 and TRBJ2-1, with TRBD1 as a possible D gene (6 bases). The germline V and J ends were trimmed by 8 bases and 2 bases, with 11 bases remaining between them. Germline V gene sequence: CDR1 SGHTS, CDR2 YDEGEE. The CDR3 is 13 amino acids. The CDR3 is CASDYRAYNEQFF. The CDR3 nucleotides read TGTGCCAGTGATTACAGGGCCTACAATGAGCAGTTCTTC.

The gene calls are TRBV2 and TRBJ2-3; TRBD1 agrees at 7 bases. Germline V gene lookup returns CDR1 SNHLY and CDR2 FYNNEI. This CDR3 spans 14 amino acids. Unmatched junction bases numbered 5, after V lost 7 bases and J lost 1 base. The CDR3 reads CASKTGQGTDTQYF. The CDR3 coding sequence is TGTGCCAGCAAAACTGGACAGGGCACAGATACGCAGTATTTT.

This chain links TRBV28 with TRBJ2-3; 8 bases line up with TRBD1. Germline V lookup: CDR1 MDHEN, CDR2 SYDVKM. After removal of 5 bases from V and 2 bases from J, the junction contained 9 bases not matched to a gene. CDR3 length equals 16 residues. The CDR3 region has the DNA TGTGCCAGCAGTAGTATTTTGCAGGGGGCCACAGATACGCAGTATTTT. This sequence encodes CASSSILQGATDTQYF. Full variable domain (outside the CDR3, taken from reference TRBV28 and TRBJ2-3): DVKVTQSSRYLVKRTGEKVFLECVQDMDHENMFWYRQDPGLGLRLIYFSYDVKMKEKGDIPEGYSVSREKKERFSLILESASTNQTSMYLCASSSILQGATDTQYFGPGTRLTVL.

V usage is TRBV7-7 and J usage is TRBJ2-7; tentative D call: TRBD2 (5 bases). Trimming pared 2 bases from V and 3 bases from J, leaving 8 bases between. This CDR3 is built from 13 residues. Germline lookup yields CDR1 SSHAT and CDR2 FNYEAQ (reference sequence). The CDR3 sequence: CASSLSEGYEQYF. As DNA, the CDR3 is TGTGCCAGCAGCTTATCAGAGGGCTACGAGCAGTACTTC.

The V gene is TRBV5-8, the J gene TRBJ1-4; 7 nucleotides match TRBD1. The J segment lost 4 bases and the V segment lost 1 base, leaving 7 bases of the junction unmatched. CDR1 SGHTS and CDR2 YDEGEE come from the germline V gene. The CDR3 spans 16 residues. CDR3 sequence: CASSLTGAGFNEKLFF. In nucleotides, the CDR3 is TGTGCCAGCAGCTTGACAGGGGCAGGGTTTAATGAAAAACTGTTTTTT.

The chain links TRBV28 to TRBJ2-3; D unresolved. The CDR3 length is 15 residues. Trimming stripped 6 bases from V and 6 bases from J, with 19 bases between. Germline V gene data show CDR1 as MDHEN and CDR2 as SYDVKM. CDR3 sequence: CASSYRLLFLDTQYF. CDR3 DNA: TGTGCCAGCAGCTACAGATTACTCTTTTTGGATACGCAGTATTTT.

The rearrangement links TRBV28 to TRBJ2-1; 9 bases align to TRBD1. CDR1 MDHEN and CDR2 SYDVKM come from the germline V gene. The ends lost 10 bases at V and 5 bases at J; junction bases unmatched: 9. The CDR3 covers 14 residues. The CDR3 loop reads CATFWTGENNEQFF. For the CDR3, the DNA is TGTGCCACCTTTTGGACAGGGGAGAACAATGAGCAGTTCTTC.

V and J are TRBV11-2 and TRBJ1-5; no definite D call. Trimming left V 4 bases short and J 5 bases short, with 9 bases between. Germline V CDR1 and CDR2: SGHAT, FQNNGV. The CDR3 is 13 amino acids. The CDR3 spells CASSWAGDQPQHF. The CDR3 DNA follows: TGTGCCAGCAGCTGGGCGGGAGATCAGCCCCAGCATTTT.

The chain joins TRBV9 to TRBJ1-2; D gene uncertain. The CDR3 totals 14 residues. The V end was cut by 4 bases, the J end by 6 bases, with 16 bases between. Germline V gene sequence: CDR1 SGDLS, CDR2 YYNGEE. DNA for the CDR3: TGTGCCAGCAGCTCCGGCGGGGTCCCCCATGGCTACACCTTC. Protein product: CASSSGGVPHGYTF.

This clone was picked up one time. This chain joins TRBV4-2 and TRBJ1-1; the D is unclear. V was cut by 4 bases and J by 1 base, with 10 bases left in between. CDR1 is LGHNA, CDR2 YNFKEQ, per germline. This CDR3 is built from 14 residues. The CDR3 region is CASSLEAGNTEAFF. The CDR3 DNA reads as TGTGCCAGCAGCCTAGAAGCAGGGAACACTGAAGCTTTCTTT.

This chain links TRBV29-1 with TRBJ1-2, with a possible D match to TRBD1 (5 bases). The CDR3 spans 11 residues. Germline CDR1 SQVTM, CDR2 ANQGSEA. Trimming stripped 7 bases from V and 3 bases from J, with 9 bases between. The CDR3: CSGLGDYGYTF. CDR3 nucleotide sequence: TGCAGCGGATTAGGGGACTATGGCTACACCTTC. Supplemented by reference TRBV29-1 and TRBJ1-2, the full variable domain reads SAVISQKPSRDICQRGTSLTIQCQVDSQVTMMFWYRQQPGQSLTLIATANQGSEATYESGFVIDKFPISRPNLTFSTLTVSNMSPEDSSIYLCSGLGDYGYTFGSGTRLTVV.

V is TRBV11-2 and J is TRBJ2-4; D unresolved. The CDR3 sequence is 15 residues long. CDR1 is SGHAT, CDR2 FQNNGV, per germline. The germline V and J ends were trimmed by 5 bases and 0 bases, with 11 bases remaining between them. The CDR3: CASSPQTAAKNIQYF. CDR3 DNA: TGTGCCAGCAGCCCCCAAACAGCAGCCAAAAACATTCAGTACTTC.

The chain couples TRBV5-1 to TRBJ2-7; D is undetermined. Trimming removed 7 bases at V and 0 bases at J, with 14 bases between. The CDR3 sequence is 14 residues long. Germline lookup yields CDR1 SGHRS and CDR2 YFSETQ. The CDR3, as DNA: TGCGCCAGCGGCCCCCAATCTCCCTCCTACGAGCAGTACTTC. It yields the protein CASGPQSPSYEQYF.

The DNA of the CDR3 is TGTGCCAGCAGCACACCATCCCCGGGTAAGACGGGCAATGAGCAGTTCTTC. This gives the protein CASSTPSPGKTGNEQFF. The chain links TRBV9 to TRBJ2-1; D not resolved. CDR1 is SGDLS, CDR2 YYNGEE, per germline. The CDR3 has 17 amino acids. V lost 4 bases, J lost 6 bases, and 23 bases lay in between.

V gene TRBV2 combines with J gene TRBJ2-1; 13 bases line up with TRBD2. Germline-derived CDR1 and CDR2 are SNHLY and FYNNEI. The CDR3 is 14 residues long. J was trimmed by 6 bases and V by 8 bases; bases with no gene match: 4. CDR3 in amino acids: CASHTSGRGNEQFF. For the CDR3, the DNA is TGTGCCAGCCATACTAGCGGGAGGGGCAATGAGCAGTTCTTC.

V usage is TRBV25-1 and J usage is TRBJ1-1, with D tentatively TRBD1 (5 bases). Trimming cost V 1 base and J 5 bases, with 11 bases left between them. Germline lookup yields CDR1 MGHDK and CDR2 SYGVNS. The CDR3 sequence is 14 residues long. The CDR3 DNA follows: TGTGCCAGCAGTGAATCGCAGGGCCGAACTGAAGCTTTCTTT. Residues: CASSESQGRTEAFF.

The rearrangement uses TRBV4-1 and TRBJ1-4, with D possibly matching TRBD1 (5 bases). The ends were cut back, 2 bases at V and 6 bases at J, with 13 bases in the middle. CDR1 is MGHRA, CDR2 YSYEKL, per germline. The CDR3 covers 15 residues. This CDR3 is CASSQRRVGDEKLFF. As DNA, the CDR3 is TGCGCCAGCAGCCAAAGGAGGGTGGGGGATGAAAAACTGTTTTTT.

The rearrangement uses TRBV28 and TRBJ2-7; tentatively, D is TRBD2 (5 bases). Germline assignment: CDR1 MDHEN and CDR2 SYDVKM. The V end was cut by 3 bases, the J end by 3 bases, with 9 bases between. The length of the CDR3 is 13 residues. The CDR3 is CASSLYGGYEQYF. For the CDR3, the DNA is TGTGCCAGCAGTTTGTACGGAGGCTACGAGCAGTACTTC.

The chain combines TRBV6-5 with TRBJ1-5; D not resolved. V was trimmed by 2 bases and J by 3 bases, leaving 8 bases between them. This CDR3 region has 14 residues. From germline, CDR1 is MNHEY and CDR2 SVGAGI. CDR3 sequence (DNA): TGTGCCAGCAGTTACCACTATGACAATCAGCCCCAGCATTTT. This translates into CASSYHYDNQPQHF.

A single count supports this clone. The J gene is TRBJ1-4, the V gene TRBV5-5; the D is unclear. This CDR3 has 15 residues. Trimming left V 0 bases short and J 8 bases short, with 14 bases between. Germline V gene sequence: CDR1 SGHKS, CDR2 YYEKEE (reference sequence). The CDR3 sequence: CASSLAGGRREKLFF. In nucleotides, the CDR3 is TGTGCCAGCAGCTTGGCGGGAGGGCGCCGGGAAAAACTGTTTTTT.

The chain combines TRBV7-8 with TRBJ2-2; 14 nucleotides match TRBD2. V was pared by 5 bases and J by 7 bases, with 18 bases of the junction left unmatched. CDR3 length: 20 amino acids. Germline V gives CDR1 SGHVS, CDR2 FQNEAQ. The CDR3 reads CASSPESGLAGVSPGGELFF. CDR3 DNA: TGTGCCAGCAGCCCAGAATCGGGACTAGCGGGAGTAAGTCCCGGCGGGGAGCTGTTTTTT.

The chain is built from TRBV5-8 and TRBJ2-1; 12 nucleotides align to TRBD2. The CDR3 contains 19 residues. The trim removed 2 bases at V and 0 bases at J, leaving 9 bases unmatched. The germline V gene encodes CDR1 SGHTS and CDR2 YDEGEE. CDR3 loop: CASSFRTSGIRLSYNEQFF. In DNA form, the CDR3 reads TGTGCCAGCAGCTTCAGGACTAGCGGGATTAGACTCTCCTACAATGAGCAGTTCTTC.

The V call is TRBV27, the J call TRBJ2-1, with 10 bases lining up with TRBD2. The CDR3 has 12 amino acids. From germline, CDR1 is MNHEY and CDR2 SMNVEV (reference sequence). In DNA, the CDR3 is TGTGCGAGCGGGAGGGCCGGAGATGAGCAGTTCTTC. Protein product: CASGRAGDEQFF.

The rearrangement uses TRBV7-2 and TRBJ2-3; weak D call: TRBD2 (6 bases). V lost 2 bases and J lost 2, with 11 bases in between. The CDR3 sequence is 15 residues long. Germline assignment: CDR1 SGHTA and CDR2 FQGNSA. The chain's CDR3 is CASSLRAGPTDTQYF. CDR3 sequence (DNA): TGTGCCAGCAGCTTACGGGCGGGGCCCACAGATACGCAGTATTTT.

This chain uses TRBV7-6 with TRBJ1-1; D possibly corresponds to TRBD1 (5 bases). Trimming removed 1 base at V and 4 bases at J, with 19 bases between. The CDR3 loop spans 17 amino acids. The V gene's germline CDR1 is SGHVS and CDR2 FNYEAQ. In nucleotides, the CDR3 is TGTGCCAGCAGCTTAGGTGGCAGGGTGTTGATGGCCACTGAAGCTTTCTTT. It specifies CASSLGGRVLMATEAFF.

The CDR3 DNA reads as TGTGCCAGCAGCCCCGTGGGCACCCCTTACGAGCAGTACTTC. Its translation is CASSPVGTPYEQYF. The chain couples TRBV7-9 to TRBJ2-7; D gene ambiguous. CDR3 length: 14 amino acids. V was shortened by 5 bases and J by 4 bases, with 15 bases between the two germline ends. Germline V gene lookup returns CDR1 SEHNR and CDR2 FQNEAQ (reference sequence).

This chain uses TRBV5-6 with TRBJ1-4, with unresolved D. Germline V gene sequence: CDR1 SGHDT, CDR2 YYEEEE. The CDR3 loop spans 17 amino acids. V was cut by 0 bases and J by 3 bases, with 15 bases left in between. CDR3: CASSLGQLQPSNEKLFF. DNA of the CDR3: TGTGCCAGCAGCTTGGGGCAGCTACAGCCTTCTAATGAAAAACTGTTTTTT.

This sequence joins TRBV28 and TRBJ2-5; a weak D match, TRBD1 (5 bases). V lost 6 bases, J lost 5 bases, and 16 bases lay in between. The V gene's germline CDR1 is MDHEN and CDR2 SYDVKM. The CDR3 spans 14 residues. The chain's CDR3 is CASSLAGFRETQYF. The CDR3 DNA follows: TGTGCCAGCAGCCTCGCAGGGTTTCGGGAGACCCAGTACTTC.

This sequence joins TRBV7-9 and TRBJ1-1; TRBD1 aligns across 10 bases. Losses at the gene ends were 1 base for V and 2 bases for J; bases not matched to a gene: 4. The CDR3 is 16 amino acids. Per the germline V gene, CDR1 is SEHNR and CDR2 is FQNEAQ (reference sequence). CDR3 sequence (DNA): TGTGCCAGCAGCTTAGGGGACAGGGGCCTCAACACTGAAGCTTTCTTT. Translating gives CASSLGDRGLNTEAFF.

This clone was recorded only once. V and J are TRBV19 and TRBJ2-7, with 7 nucleotides matching TRBD1. The CDR3 length is 15 residues. Germline trimming cut 4 bases from V and 2 bases from J; bases unmatched to any gene: 8. CDR1 LNHDA and CDR2 SQIVND come from the germline V gene (reference sequence). CDR3 nucleotide sequence: TGTGCCAGTAGTAACAGGGGAGTTGCCGCCTACGAGCAGTACTTC. Residues: CASSNRGVAAYEQYF.